The sequence of this T cell receptor beta chain was determined in a study of neurological immune-mediated disorders. One entry per CDR3 protein results from TCRdb running MiXCR on the 5' RACE reads. The data show around 30,000 distinct CDR3 sequences, more than 10% seen once. This clonotype was detected many times. The length of the CDR3 is 16 residues. The ends were cut back, 2 bases at V and 4 bases at J, with 12 bases in the middle. Germline lookup yields CDR1 LNHNV and CDR2 YYDKDF (reference sequence). The rearrangement uses TRBV15 and TRBJ2-6; D is undetermined. This TCR derives from a man aged 60-69 years in good health. Source material: PBMCs. CDR3 DNA sequence: TGTGCCACCAGCAGATCCGGCCCCTTAGGGGCCAACGTCCTGACTTTC. This encodes CATSRSGPLGANVLTF.